Below are 12 T cell receptor beta chains sequenced from a single sample in a study of T cells in Graves' hyperthyroidism and ophthalmopathy. TCR beta CDR3 regions were amplified from RNA. HTBI primers were employed in a first-round RT-PCR of the TCR CDR3. TCRdb independently ran MiXCR on the multiplex PCR reads; one entry per CDR3 protein. The data show hundreds of thousands of distinct CDR3 sequences, with approximately 16% seen just once and roughly 3.3% held by the top ten. Sequenced material: blood. The receptors originated from a woman aged 40 to 50 with Graves' ophthalmopathy.

This clonotype has a count of ten or more. The V and J genes are TRBV6-5 and TRBJ2-3; no clear D gene. Germline V gene sequence: CDR1 MNHEY, CDR2 SVGAGI. The CDR3 has 16 residues. V was cut by 0 bases and J by 5 bases, with 15 bases left in between. The CDR3 sequence is CASSYSPIRSVDTQYF. The CDR3 bases are TGTGCCAGCAGTTACTCTCCGATTCGATCGGTAGATACGCAGTATTTT.

The V call is TRBV7-8, the J call TRBJ2-5; TRBD1 agrees at 10 bases. Germline-derived CDR1 and CDR2 are SGHVS and FQNEAQ. V shed 5 bases and J 7 bases; nucleotides not matched to a gene: 7. The CDR3 runs 14 residues. The CDR3 sequence is CASSRTGGWGTQYF. The CDR3 DNA is TGTGCCAGCAGCCGGACAGGGGGATGGGGGACCCAGTACTTC.

The CDR3 bases are TGTGCCAGCAGCTTAGAGGGGGGGGCGAGCACTGAAGCTTTCTTT. This codes for CASSLEGGASTEAFF. J is TRBJ1-1 and V is TRBV7-9, with a tentative D call TRBD1 (6 bases). The V and J ends lost 1 base and 4 bases respectively, with 13 bases between them. The CDR3 sequence is 15 residues long. Per germline, CDR1 SEHNR and CDR2 FQNEAQ (reference sequence).

This clonotype was detected ten times or more. V gene TRBV20-1 combines with J gene TRBJ2-2; D might be TRBD1 (6 bases). The CDR3 length is 14 residues. Germline CDR1 reads DFQATT; CDR2 reads SNEGSKA (reference sequence). Between the trimmed V and J ends, which lost 2 bases and 6 bases, there was a span of 13 bases. CDR3 in DNA: TGCAGTGCTAGAATGAGTAGACAGGCCGGGGAGCTGTTTTTT. Protein product: CSARMSRQAGELFF.

In this sample, this clonotype turned up many times. CDR3 protein: CASTQDGGTDTQYF. In DNA form, the CDR3 reads TGTGCCAGCACCCAGGACGGAGGCACAGATACGCAGTATTTT. The chain is built from TRBV12-3 or TRBV12-4 and TRBJ2-3, with unresolved D. Trimming left V 7 bases short and J 1 base short, with 12 bases between. The CDR3 contains 14 residues.

At least ten counts were recorded for this clonotype. This chain links TRBV2 with TRBJ1-2, with 10 bases that match TRBD1. Germline trimming cut 6 bases from V and 5 bases from J; bases unmatched to any gene: 3. Per germline, CDR1 SNHLY and CDR2 FYNNEI. The CDR3 is 13 residues long. The CDR3 bases are TGTGCCAGCAGGACAGGGGGCGGTTATGGCTACACCTTC. This translates into CASRTGGGYGYTF. The full variable domain, completed using reference TRBV2 and TRBJ1-2, is EPEVTQTPSHQVTQMGQEVILRCVPISNHLYFYWYRQILGQKVEFLVSFYNNEISEKSEIFDDQFSVERPDGSNFTLKIRSTKLEDSAMYFCASRTGGGYGYTFGSGTRLTVV.

The sample holds many counts of this clonotype. This sequence joins TRBV2 and TRBJ1-5, with 9 positions matching TRBD1. This CDR3 contains 13 residues. Germline values: CDR1 SNHLY, CDR2 FYNNEI. V lost 6 bases and J lost 5; bases outside the gene matches: 2. The CDR3 coding sequence is TGTGCCAGCAGAAGACAGGGGGATCAGCCCCAGCATTTT. It translates to CASRRQGDQPQHF.

CDR3 in DNA: TGTGCCAGCAGCCCCTCCGGGACAGGGGTTAACAATGAGCAGTTCTTC. This sequence encodes CASSPSGTGVNNEQFF. The chain employs TRBV9 and TRBJ2-1; 10 nucleotides agree with TRBD1. The J segment lost 5 bases and the V segment lost 4 bases, leaving 9 bases of the junction unmatched. The germline gives CDR1 SGDLS, CDR2 YYNGEE. CDR3 length: 16 amino acids.

The chain employs TRBV20-1 and TRBJ2-2; 7 bases map to TRBD2. V was pared by 6 bases and J by 7 bases, with 5 bases of the junction left unmatched. CDR3 length equals 12 residues. From germline, CDR1 is DFQATT and CDR2 SNEGSKA (reference sequence). Here the CDR3 DNA reads TGCAGTGCGGGAGGGGAGATCGGGGAGCTGTTTTTT. Translated: CSAGGEIGELFF.

This clonotype was seen more than once but under ten times. The chain carries TRBV30 and TRBJ2-7; D gene unclear. The CDR3 is 10 residues long. Between the trimmed V and J ends, which lost 5 bases and 3 bases, there was a span of 5 bases. CDR1 GTSNPN and CDR2 SVGIG come from the germline V gene (reference sequence). The CDR3 nucleotides read TGTGCCTGGGGAATCTACGAGCAGTACTTC. This gives the protein CAWGIYEQYF.

In regard to this clonotype: This could be a read error, since a much larger clone is one nucleotide away. The rearrangement joins TRBV9 to TRBJ1-1; D is ambiguous. Germline values: CDR1 SGDLS, CDR2 YYNGEE. Trimming pared 0 bases from V and 4 bases from J, leaving 10 bases between. The CDR3 extends over 14 amino acids. DNA of the CDR3: TGTGCCAGCAGCGTAGGAGCGGTGAGCACTGAAGCTTTCTTT. It yields the protein CASSVGAVSTEAFF.

This clonotype has a count of ten or more. The V and J genes are TRBV7-9 and TRBJ1-1; D is undetermined. The CDR3 consists of 13 residues. Germline V gene sequence: CDR1 SEHNR, CDR2 FQNEAQ (reference sequence). V was cut by 3 bases and J by 3 bases, with 8 bases left in between. The CDR3 loop is CASSFTHDTEAFF. The CDR3 nucleotides read TGTGCCAGCAGCTTTACTCACGACACTGAAGCTTTCTTT.